One and the same sample provided the 21 T cell receptor beta chains below, sequenced in a study of cytomegalovirus exposure and HLA in healthy donors. The PCR ran on 60 Vbeta and 13 Jbeta primers. The method was immunoSEQ multiplex PCR; TCRdb's version includes in-frame clones alone and lacks a portion of them. The profile shows 40,000 or so clones, around 68% of them singletons. Sequenced input: PBMCs. These receptors all stem from a man in his forties or fifties in good health and CMV-seronegative.

V gene TRBV6-1 combines with J gene TRBJ2-3, with TRBD2 identical over 7 bases. CDR3 length: 15 amino acids. Germline CDR1 is MNHNS and CDR2 is SASEGT. V lost 2 bases, J lost 1 base, and 3 bases stayed unmatched. Here the CDR3 DNA reads TGTGCCAGCAGTGAACTACTAGCGCGCACAGATACGCAGTATTTT. It specifies CASSELLARTDTQYF.

This chain connects TRBV9 to TRBJ1-2, with a possible D match to TRBD1 (5 bases). Germline V gives CDR1 SGDLS, CDR2 YYNGEE. This CDR3 has 15 amino acids. V was pared by 3 bases and J by 3 bases, with 15 bases between. CDR3 coding DNA: TGTGCCAGCAGCGGTACAGGCAAGCCCCACTATGGCTACACCTTC. Translated: CASSGTGKPHYGYTF.

This rearrangement joins TRBV7-2 to TRBJ2-3, with TRBD2 matching over 7 bases. Germline V gene lookup returns CDR1 SGHTA and CDR2 FQGNSA. Trimming cost V 3 bases and J 4 bases; bases outside gene matches: 4. The CDR3 runs 14 residues. In DNA form, the CDR3 reads TGTGCCAGCAGCTTGGGGACTACCGCAGATACGCAGTATTTT. Protein sequence: CASSLGTTADTQYF.

CDR3 amino acids: CASSPVAGAQETQYF. CDR3 coding DNA: TGTGCCAGCAGCCCCGTAGCGGGGGCACAAGAGACCCAGTACTTC. This sequence joins TRBV2 and TRBJ2-5; TRBD2 matches 9 bases. The CDR3 consists of 15 residues. The germline CDR1 and CDR2 sequences are SNHLY and FYNNEI. J was trimmed by 2 bases and V by 6 bases; bases with no gene match: 7.

CDR3 sequence reads: CAWSVLTEGDSPLHF. The CDR3 nucleotides are TGTGCCTGGAGTGTATTGACAGAAGGTGATTCACCCCTCCACTTT. This chain joins TRBV30 and TRBJ1-6, with D maybe TRBD1 (5 bases). Germline CDR1 GTSNPN, CDR2 SVGIG (reference sequence). Trimming took 0 bases from V and 8 from J, leaving 14 bases between them. The CDR3 covers 15 residues.

This chain joins TRBV6-1 and TRBJ2-5, with D possibly being TRBD1 (5 bases). This CDR3 has 15 residues. V gave up 0 bases and J gave up 3 bases, with 11 bases separating them. Germline V gene lookup returns CDR1 MNHNS and CDR2 SASEGT. The CDR3 protein is CASSEASRGKETQYF. CDR3 coding DNA: TGTGCCAGCAGTGAAGCCTCAAGGGGTAAAGAGACCCAGTACTTC.

The gene calls are TRBV5-1 and TRBJ2-2; 7 bases are a match to TRBD1. V lost 4 bases to trimming and J lost 1 base; unmatched junction nucleotides: 4. Germline V lookup: CDR1 SGHRS, CDR2 YFSETQ. The CDR3 length is 15 residues. CDR3 region: CASSLNRGNTGELFF. The CDR3, as DNA: TGCGCCAGCAGCCTTAACAGGGGGAACACCGGGGAGCTGTTTTTT.

The chain employs TRBV7-9 and TRBJ2-1, with D tentatively TRBD2 (5 bases). This CDR3 is 14 amino acids long. The ends were cut back, 2 bases at V and 4 bases at J, with 9 bases in the middle. Germline CDR1 reads SEHNR; CDR2 reads FQNEAQ (reference sequence). CDR3 DNA sequence: TGTGCCAGCAGCTTACAAAGCGGATACAATGAGCAGTTCTTC. Its protein product is CASSLQSGYNEQFF.

The chain combines TRBV5-6 with TRBJ1-6; D remains ambiguous. CDR3 size: 12 residues. The ends were cut back, 4 bases at V and 4 bases at J, with 3 bases in the middle. Germline loops: CDR1 SGHDT, CDR2 YYEEEE. This CDR3 is CASSLYNSPLHF. The CDR3 DNA follows: TGTGCCAGCAGCCTTTATAATTCACCCCTCCACTTT.

This clone showed up just a few times. The chain has TRBV11-3 and TRBJ2-1, with 9 positions matching TRBD1. J gave up 6 bases and V 5 bases, and 8 bases lay outside the gene matches. Germline CDR1 is SGHNT and CDR2 is YENEEA. CDR3 size: 15 residues. The CDR3 here is CASSLTGGSLNEQFF. CDR3 nucleotide sequence: TGTGCCAGCAGCCTCACAGGGGGCTCCCTCAATGAGCAGTTCTTC.

This clone has only a few counts. V gene TRBV6-1 combines with J gene TRBJ2-7; 10 nucleotides line up with TRBD1. Germline trimming cut 6 bases from V and 3 bases from J; bases unmatched to any gene: 5. Germline V gene lookup returns CDR1 MNHNS and CDR2 SASEGT. The CDR3 is made up of 14 amino acids. The CDR3 region has the DNA TGTGCCAGCAGCCCCGGGACAGGGGACTACGAGCAGTACTTC. Translated: CASSPGTGDYEQYF.

This chain joins TRBV5-4 and TRBJ1-1; D is undetermined. Trimming stripped 0 bases from V and 12 bases from J, with 12 bases between. Germline assignment: CDR1 SGHNT and CDR2 YYREEE (reference sequence). The CDR3 consists of 12 residues. The CDR3 bases are TGTGCCAGCAGCTTGGGGGAGGGTCCAACTTTCTTT. Its protein product is CASSLGEGPTFF.

The chain joins TRBV30 to TRBJ2-3; D is perhaps TRBD1 (6 bases). The CDR3 consists of 12 residues. Looked up from germline, CDR1 is GTSNPN and CDR2 is SVGIG (reference sequence). Trimming left V 2 bases short and J 4 bases short, with 7 bases between. CDR3 nucleotides: TGTGCCTGGAGTCGACAGGCAGATACGCAGTATTTT. Translated: CAWSRQADTQYF.

The rearrangement links TRBV4-2 to TRBJ1-5; unclear D gene. The germline V and J ends were trimmed by 3 bases and 4 bases, with 4 bases remaining between them. There are 12 residues in the CDR3. Germline V CDR1 and CDR2: LGHNA, YNFKEQ. CDR3: CASSQSNQPQHF. The CDR3 bases are TGTGCCAGCAGCCAGAGTAATCAGCCCCAGCATTTT.

The CDR3 protein is CASSYPTGGGQETQYF. The CDR3 DNA reads as TGTGCCAGCAGTTACCCGACAGGGGGAGGCCAAGAGACCCAGTACTTC. V gene TRBV6-5 combines with J gene TRBJ2-5; 9 bases line up with TRBD1. With 2 bases clipped from V and 1 base from J, the junction kept 5 bases outside the gene matches. Looked up from germline, CDR1 is MNHEY and CDR2 is SVGAGI. The CDR3 is 16 residues long.

As regards this clone: The junction does not match germline at one end; this may be a read error. This sequence joins TRBV28 and TRBJ2-2; no reliable D call. Germline CDR1 is MDHEN and CDR2 is SYDVKM. The CDR3 contains 13 residues. The CDR3: CASSLWGTRELFF. The CDR3 DNA is TGTGCCAGCAGTTTATGGGGCACCAGGGAGCTGTTTTTT.

The chain combines TRBV28 with TRBJ1-2, with TRBD1 identical over 8 bases. The CDR3 runs 14 residues. CDR1 is MDHEN, CDR2 SYDVKM, per germline. V lost 8 bases and J lost 7; bases outside the gene matches: 12. This CDR3 is CASGPPGGAIGYTF. In nucleotides, the CDR3 is TGTGCCAGCGGACCACCAGGGGGCGCGATTGGCTACACCTTC.

The V and J genes are TRBV7-8 and TRBJ2-7; 10 bases line up with TRBD2. Germline assignment: CDR1 SGHVS and CDR2 FQNEAQ. V lost 1 base to trimming and J lost 1 base; unmatched junction nucleotides: 1. The CDR3 has 15 residues. The chain's CDR3 is CASSLVAGGSYEQYF. CDR3 sequence (DNA): TGTGCCAGCAGCTTAGTAGCGGGGGGTTCCTACGAGCAGTACTTC.

The table lists this clone with a few counts. This chain connects TRBV19 to TRBJ1-1, with D hard to call. This CDR3 is built from 13 residues. The germline CDR1 and CDR2 sequences are LNHDA and SQIVND (reference sequence). The ends were cut back, 8 bases at V and 0 bases at J, with 10 bases in the middle. The CDR3 nucleotides read TGTGCCAGTGGAGAGTACATGAACACTGAAGCTTTCTTT. Residues: CASGEYMNTEAFF.

The rearrangement links TRBV6-5 to TRBJ2-1; 9 nucleotides align to TRBD2. V was clipped by 7 bases and J by 2 bases; unmatched bases: 6. The V gene's germline CDR1 is MNHEY and CDR2 SVGAGI. The CDR3 consists of 15 residues. The CDR3 protein is CASTDSGGTYNEQFF. CDR3 DNA sequence: TGTGCCAGCACTGACAGCGGGGGGACCTACAATGAGCAGTTCTTC.

This rearrangement joins TRBV6-5 to TRBJ1-6; 9 nucleotides match TRBD1. This CDR3 spans 15 amino acids. V was clipped by 5 bases and J by 4 bases; unmatched bases: 3. Per germline, CDR1 MNHEY and CDR2 SVGAGI. The CDR3 DNA sequence: TGTGCCAGCAGTAATGGACAGGGGTATAATTCACCCCTCCACTTT. This encodes CASSNGQGYNSPLHF.